This paragraph reports one TCR beta chain. The antigen is undetermined. CDR3 length equals 12 residues. V lost 2 bases to trimming and J lost 11 bases, with 15 bases between them. Germline V gene sequence: CDR1 SQVTM, CDR2 ANQGSEA. This entry comes from a study of CD8+ T cells in alopecia areata. Study-level background: Those treated were given oral tofacitinib at 5 to 10 mg twice daily. Tofacitinib treatment spanned 6 to 18 months, with 6 months off drug afterward.

Treatment denoted: oral pan-JAK inhibitor, 5-10 mg twice daily. RNA extraction and reverse transcription yielded cDNA as sequencing template. Method: immunoSEQ multiplex PCR; TCRdb's copy keeps in-frame clones and lacks some. Of under 250,000 clones in the sample, approximately 67% were seen once. Broader study findings: In blood and scalp, many expanded lesional clones persisted during tofacitinib. Researchers report lesional scalp, most notably alopecia totalis/universalis, outstripped normal scalp in clonality.

The sequencing used CD4+ T cells sorted from blood, collected at approximately week 45, from a patient treated with tofacitinib. This receptor was obtained from a human donor with alopecia areata. V and J are TRBV29-1 and TRBJ1-1; D may be TRBD1 (6 bases). The CDR3 protein is CSVEKGQRGAFF. The CDR3 nucleotides read TGCAGCGTTGAAAAGGGCCAAAGGGGGGCTTTCTTT.